The entry below describes one T cell receptor beta chain. The target antigen is unknown. The data originate from a study of cytomegalovirus exposure and HLA in healthy donors. Study-level findings and limits: In the analysis, some V segments, TRBV6-2 and TRBV6-3 included, were excluded as indistinguishable. TCR beta chains numbering about 160 were designated cytomegalovirus-associated.

Germline V lookup: CDR1 MGHRA, CDR2 YSYEKL. Trimming pared 4 bases from V and 4 bases from J, leaving 16 bases between. This CDR3 region has 15 residues. PCR employed 60 Vbeta and 13 Jbeta primers. Libraries were prepared by immunoSEQ multiplex PCR; TCRdb keeps only in-frame clonotypes and omits some of them. The sample consists of 40,000 or so clones, approximately 78% of them appearing once. The sequenced sample was PBMCs. The receptor was isolated from a woman in her 30s in good health and CMV-seronegative. This sequence joins TRBV4-1 and TRBJ1-1; D is unresolved. CDR3 region: CASSPGLGSVTEAFF. CDR3 DNA: TGCGCCAGCAGCCCGGGTTTGGGTTCGGTCACTGAAGCTTTCTTT.